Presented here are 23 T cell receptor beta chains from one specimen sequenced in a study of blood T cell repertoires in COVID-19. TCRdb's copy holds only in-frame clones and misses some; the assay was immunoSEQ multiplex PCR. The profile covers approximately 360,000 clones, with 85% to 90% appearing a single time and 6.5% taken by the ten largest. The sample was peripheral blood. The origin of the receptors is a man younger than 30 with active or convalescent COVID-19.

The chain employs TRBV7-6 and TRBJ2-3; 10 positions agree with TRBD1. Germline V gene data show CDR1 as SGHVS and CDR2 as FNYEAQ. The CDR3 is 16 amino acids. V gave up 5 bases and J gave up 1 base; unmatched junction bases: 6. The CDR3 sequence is CASSLRDRGGTDTQYF. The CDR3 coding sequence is TGTGCCAGCAGCCTAAGGGACAGGGGAGGCACAGATACGCAGTATTTT.

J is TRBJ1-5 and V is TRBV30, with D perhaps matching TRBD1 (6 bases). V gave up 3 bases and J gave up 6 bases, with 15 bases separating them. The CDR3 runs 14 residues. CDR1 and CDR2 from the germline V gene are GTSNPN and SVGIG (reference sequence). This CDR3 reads CAWRKQGTGQPQHF. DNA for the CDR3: TGTGCCTGGAGAAAACAGGGTACGGGTCAGCCCCAGCATTTT. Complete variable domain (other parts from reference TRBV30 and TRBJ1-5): SQTIHQWPATLVQPVGSPLSLECTVEGTSNPNLYWYRQAAGRGLQLLFYSVGIGQISSEVPQNLSASRPQDRQFILSSKKLLLSDSGFYLCAWRKQGTGQPQHFGDGTRLSIL.

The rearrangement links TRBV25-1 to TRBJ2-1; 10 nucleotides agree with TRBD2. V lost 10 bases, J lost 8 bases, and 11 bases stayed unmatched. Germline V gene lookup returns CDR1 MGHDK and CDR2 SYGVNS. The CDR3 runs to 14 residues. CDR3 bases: TGTGCCACCGTTAGCGGGAGGCCCGGAGATGAGCAGTTCTTC. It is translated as CATVSGRPGDEQFF.

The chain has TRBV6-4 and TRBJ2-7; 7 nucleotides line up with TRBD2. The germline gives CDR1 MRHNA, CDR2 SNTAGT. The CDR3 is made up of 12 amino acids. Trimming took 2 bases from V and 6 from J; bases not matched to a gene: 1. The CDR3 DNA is TGTGCCAGCAGTGACGGGGGGGGCGAGCAGTACTTC. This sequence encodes CASSDGGGEQYF.

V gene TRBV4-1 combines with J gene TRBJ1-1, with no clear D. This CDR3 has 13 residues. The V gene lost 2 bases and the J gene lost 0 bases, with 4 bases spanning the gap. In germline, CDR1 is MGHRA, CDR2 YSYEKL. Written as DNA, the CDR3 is TGCGCCAGCAGCCAACAAATGAACACTGAAGCTTTCTTT. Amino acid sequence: CASSQQMNTEAFF.

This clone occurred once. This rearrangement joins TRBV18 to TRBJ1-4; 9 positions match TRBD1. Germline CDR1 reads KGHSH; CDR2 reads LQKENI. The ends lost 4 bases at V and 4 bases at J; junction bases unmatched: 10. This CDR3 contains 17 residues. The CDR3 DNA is TGTGCCAGCTCACGGACAGGGGCGCGTGTGGGTAATGAAAAACTGTTTTTT. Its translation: CASSRTGARVGNEKLFF.

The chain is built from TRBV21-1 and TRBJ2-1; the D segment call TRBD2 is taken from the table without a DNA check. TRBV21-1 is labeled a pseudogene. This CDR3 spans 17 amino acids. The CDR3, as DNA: TGTGCCAGCAGCCCGGGACTAGCGGGAAACTCCTACAATGAGCAGTTCTTC. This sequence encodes CASSPGLAGNSYNEQFF.

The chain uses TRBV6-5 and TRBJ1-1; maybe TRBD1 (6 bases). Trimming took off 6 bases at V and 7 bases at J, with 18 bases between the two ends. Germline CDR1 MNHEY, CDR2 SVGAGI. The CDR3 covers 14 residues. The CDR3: CASSLSPRDNEAFF. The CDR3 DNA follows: TGTGCCAGCAGCCTGTCCCCCAGGGACAATGAAGCTTTCTTT.

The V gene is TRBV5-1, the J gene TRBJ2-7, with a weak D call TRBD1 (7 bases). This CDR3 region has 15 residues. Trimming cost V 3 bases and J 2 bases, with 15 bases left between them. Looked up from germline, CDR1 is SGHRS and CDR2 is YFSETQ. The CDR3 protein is CASSWGAGQTYEQYF. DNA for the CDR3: TGCGCCAGCAGCTGGGGCGCGGGACAGACCTACGAGCAGTACTTC.

The CDR3 protein is CASSLSPSGGEDTQYF. The CDR3 nucleotides read TGTGCCAGCAGCTTATCGCCTAGCGGGGGGGAAGATACGCAGTATTTT. The J gene is TRBJ2-3, the V gene TRBV7-8; 12 bases align to TRBD2. CDR1 is SGHVS, CDR2 FQNEAQ, per germline. This CDR3 contains 16 residues. The J segment lost 5 bases and the V segment lost 2 bases, leaving 5 bases of the junction unmatched.

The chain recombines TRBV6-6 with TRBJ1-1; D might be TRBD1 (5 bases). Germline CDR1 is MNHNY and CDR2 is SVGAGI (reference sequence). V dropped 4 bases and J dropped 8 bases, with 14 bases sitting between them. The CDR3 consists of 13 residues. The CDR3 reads CASSWGGSSEAFF. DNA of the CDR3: TGTGCCAGCAGTTGGGGGGGAAGTTCGGAAGCTTTCTTT.

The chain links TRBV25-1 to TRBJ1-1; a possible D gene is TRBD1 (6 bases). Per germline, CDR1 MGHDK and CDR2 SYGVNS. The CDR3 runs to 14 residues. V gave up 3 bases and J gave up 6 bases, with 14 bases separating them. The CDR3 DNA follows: TGTGCCAGCAGTGATTTCCGGGACAACCCTGAAGCTTTCTTT. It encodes CASSDFRDNPEAFF.

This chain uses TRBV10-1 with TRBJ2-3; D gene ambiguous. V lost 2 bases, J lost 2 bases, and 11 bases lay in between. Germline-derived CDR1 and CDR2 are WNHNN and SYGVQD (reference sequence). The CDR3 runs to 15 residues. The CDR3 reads CASSEAGFYTDTQYF. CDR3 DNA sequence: TGCGCCAGCAGTGAGGCAGGTTTTTACACAGATACGCAGTATTTT.

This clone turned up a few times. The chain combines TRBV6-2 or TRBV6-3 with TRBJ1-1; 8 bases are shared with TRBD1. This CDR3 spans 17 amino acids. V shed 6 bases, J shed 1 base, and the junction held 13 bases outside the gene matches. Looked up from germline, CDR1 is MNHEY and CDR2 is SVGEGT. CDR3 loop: CASSPDRVRAWNTEAFF. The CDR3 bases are TGTGCCAGCAGCCCGGACAGGGTACGTGCATGGAACACTGAAGCTTTCTTT.

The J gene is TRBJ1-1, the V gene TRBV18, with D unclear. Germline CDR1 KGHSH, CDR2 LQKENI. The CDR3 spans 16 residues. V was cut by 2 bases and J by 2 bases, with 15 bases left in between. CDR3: CASSPGHKTLNTEAFF. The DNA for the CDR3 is TGTGCCAGCTCACCAGGGCACAAAACTTTAAACACTGAAGCTTTCTTT. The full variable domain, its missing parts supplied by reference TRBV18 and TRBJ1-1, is NAGVMQNPRHLVRRRGQEARLRCSPMKGHSHVYWYRQLPEEGLKFMVYLQKENIIDESGMPKERFSAEFPKEGPSILRIQQVVRGDSAAYFCASSPGHKTLNTEAFFGQGTRLTVV.

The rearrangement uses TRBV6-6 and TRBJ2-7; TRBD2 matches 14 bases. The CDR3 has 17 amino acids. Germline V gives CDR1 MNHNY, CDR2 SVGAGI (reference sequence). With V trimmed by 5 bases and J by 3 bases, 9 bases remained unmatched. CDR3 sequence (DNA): TGTGCCAGCAGTCTTCTAGCCGGGACTAGCGGGAGCTACGAGCAGTACTTC. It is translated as CASSLLAGTSGSYEQYF.

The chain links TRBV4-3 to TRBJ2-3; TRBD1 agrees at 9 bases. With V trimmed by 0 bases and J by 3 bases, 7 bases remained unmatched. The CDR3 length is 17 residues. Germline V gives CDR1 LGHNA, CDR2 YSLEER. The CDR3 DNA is TGCGCCAGCAGCCAAGATCGGAGACAGGGGGGGACAGATACGCAGTATTTT. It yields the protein CASSQDRRQGGTDTQYF.

The CDR3 spells CASSAADRLNTEAFF. CDR3 nucleotide sequence: TGTGCCAGCAGCGCCGCGGACAGACTTAACACTGAAGCTTTCTTT. The chain recombines TRBV7-2 with TRBJ1-1; TRBD1 might be the D (6 bases). V gave up 5 bases and J gave up 2 bases, with 15 bases separating them. CDR3 length: 15 residues. Germline assignment: CDR1 SGHTA and CDR2 FQGNSA.

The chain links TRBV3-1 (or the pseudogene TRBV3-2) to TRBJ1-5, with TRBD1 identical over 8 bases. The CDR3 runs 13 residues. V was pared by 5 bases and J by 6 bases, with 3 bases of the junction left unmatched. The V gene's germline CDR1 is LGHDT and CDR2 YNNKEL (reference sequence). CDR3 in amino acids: CASSLDRVQPQHF. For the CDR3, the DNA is TGTGCCAGCAGCTTGGACAGGGTTCAGCCCCAGCATTTT.

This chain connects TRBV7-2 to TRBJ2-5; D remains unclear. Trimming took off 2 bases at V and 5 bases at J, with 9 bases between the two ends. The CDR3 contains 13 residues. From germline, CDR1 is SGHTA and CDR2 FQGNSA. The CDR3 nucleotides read TGTGCCAGCAGCTTAACGAGTGCGGAGACCCAGTACTTC. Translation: CASSLTSAETQYF. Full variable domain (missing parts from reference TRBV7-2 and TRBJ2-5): GAGVSQSPSNKVTEKGKDVELRCDPISGHTALYWYRQSLGQGLEFLIYFQGNSAPDKSGLPSDRFSAERTGGSVSTLTIQRTQQEDSAVYLCASSLTSAETQYFGPGTRLLVL.

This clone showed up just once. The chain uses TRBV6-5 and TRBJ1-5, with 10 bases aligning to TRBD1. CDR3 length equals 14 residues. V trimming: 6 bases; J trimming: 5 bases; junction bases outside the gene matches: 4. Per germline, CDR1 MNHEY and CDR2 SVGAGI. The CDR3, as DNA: TGTGCCAGCAGCCAGGACAGGGGGGATCAGCCCCAGCATTTT. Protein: CASSQDRGDQPQHF.

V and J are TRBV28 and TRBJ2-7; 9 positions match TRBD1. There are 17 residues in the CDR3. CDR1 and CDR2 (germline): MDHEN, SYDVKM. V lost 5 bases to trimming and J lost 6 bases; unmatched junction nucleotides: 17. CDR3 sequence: CASSPFLGTGFGAEQYF. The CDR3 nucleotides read TGTGCCAGCAGTCCCTTCCTCGGGACAGGGTTCGGTGCCGAGCAGTACTTC.

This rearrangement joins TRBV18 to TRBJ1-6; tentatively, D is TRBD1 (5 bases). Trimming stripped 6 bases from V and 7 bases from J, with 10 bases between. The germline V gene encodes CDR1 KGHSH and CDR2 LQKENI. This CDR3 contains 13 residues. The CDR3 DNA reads TGTGCCAGCTCCCAGACAGAAAATTCACCCCTCCACTTT. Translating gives CASSQTENSPLHF.